These T cell receptor beta chains were read from a single sample in a study of lymphopenia after photon versus proton radiotherapy. Produced via immunoSEQ multiplex PCR; TCRdb's table is partial and in-frame only. The sample includes approximately 29,000 clones, 84% seen only once; the top ten take 13% to 15%. The material sequenced was peripheral blood, taken from a patient treated with proton-based radiotherapy. The receptor source for this set is a woman in her sixties or seventies with pancreatic cancer. CDR3s include the opening cysteine and the closing phenylalanine or tryptophan. The size field is filled for only some rows; it gives once, few, many or a size class.

>TRBV4-3|16|once
CASSQRSGTSGSEQYF
>TRBV7-7|19|once
CASSLAGVLGLPNTGELFF
>TRBV11-2|16|.
CASSLWGQGKKNIQYF
>TRBV2|14|.
CASSPTGVNTEAFF
>TRBV5-4|13|.
CASSLEAVEGYTF
>TRBV14|16|.
CASSRITSGWTREQYF
>TRBV28|16|.
CATSLAIGTRSHEQFF
>TRBV6-5|14|.
CASSYSGTSYGYTF
>TRBV28|15|.
CASSPPGQRGSPLHF
>TRBV6-1|16|.
CASSEMAWGGTGGYTF
>TRBV7-3|19|once
CASSQTPPGTSGRLNEQFF
>TRBV30|13|.
CAWTLVGAYGYTF
>TRBV19|13|.
CASSLAVWQPQHF
>TRBV25-1|11|.
CASSFTDTQYF
>TRBV28|14|once
CASRQGSFNEKLFF